What follows are 10 T cell receptor beta chains derived from one specimen sequenced in a study of blood T cell repertoires in COVID-19. The repertoire was sequenced with immunoSEQ multiplex PCR; TCRdb's copy has only in-frame clones and lacks some. The table lists 80,000 or so clones, about 88% of them singletons. The source material was peripheral blood. The receptors shown here come from a human donor in a cohort sampled during active COVID-19.

The rearrangement joins TRBV3-1 (or the pseudogene TRBV3-2) to TRBJ1-5, with D perhaps TRBD1 (5 bases). Trimming pared 5 bases from V and 2 bases from J, leaving 16 bases between. Germline loops: CDR1 LGHDT, CDR2 YNNKEL (reference sequence). The CDR3 is 16 residues long. CDR3 DNA: TGTGCCAGCAGCGCTTCGCCCGCAGGGCGCAATCAGCCCCAGCATTTT. Translation gives CASSASPAGRNQPQHF.

This sequence joins TRBV10-1 and TRBJ2-5; TRBD1 is a possible D gene (5 bases). V was shortened by 5 bases and J by 9 bases, with 16 bases between the two germline ends. This CDR3 is built from 13 residues. CDR1 and CDR2 from the germline V gene are WNHNN and SYGVQD (reference sequence). CDR3 DNA: TGCGCCAGCAGTCCAGACAGATCTGGGGCCCAGTACTTC. This translates into CASSPDRSGAQYF.

The rearrangement links TRBV11-1 to TRBJ2-7, with a possible D match to TRBD2 (5 bases). In germline, CDR1 is SGHAT, CDR2 FQDESV (reference sequence). The ends were cut back, 4 bases at V and 3 bases at J, with 10 bases in the middle. The CDR3 consists of 13 residues. CDR3 residues: CASSYGINYEQYF. CDR3 sequence (DNA): TGTGCCAGCAGCTACGGGATCAACTACGAGCAGTACTTC.

The rearrangement uses TRBV3-1 (or the pseudogene TRBV3-2) and TRBJ1-5; 9 nucleotides match TRBD1. The CDR3 consists of 15 residues. V shed 1 base, J shed 6 bases, and the junction held 4 bases outside the gene matches. Germline V lookup: CDR1 LGHDT, CDR2 YNNKEL (reference sequence). CDR3 in DNA: TGTGCCAGCAGCCAAGGGACAGGGGCTGGTCAGCCCCAGCATTTT. Residues: CASSQGTGAGQPQHF.

The chain uses TRBV7-9 and TRBJ1-2; 10 nucleotides line up with TRBD1. Germline CDR1 SEHNR, CDR2 FQNEAQ (reference sequence). The junction had 7 bases not matched to a gene; V was cut back by 5 bases and J by 4 bases. The CDR3 has 15 residues. In nucleotides, the CDR3 is TGTGCCAGCAGCCTGGGACAGGGGTATGGCTATGGCTACACCTTC. Amino acid sequence: CASSLGQGYGYGYTF.

The V gene is TRBV5-4, the J gene TRBJ2-1; D perhaps matches TRBD2 (6 bases). With 2 bases removed from V and 3 bases from J, the gap between germline ends came to 15 bases. Germline V gives CDR1 SGHNT, CDR2 YYREEE (reference sequence). This CDR3 comprises 16 residues. The DNA for the CDR3 is TGTGCCAGCAGCTTTCGGAGGGACTCAGGCTACAATGAGCAGTTCTTC. This translates into CASSFRRDSGYNEQFF.

J is TRBJ2-3 and V is TRBV5-4, with a possible D match to TRBD1 (6 bases). This CDR3 is built from 16 residues. Germline values: CDR1 SGHNT, CDR2 YYREEE (reference sequence). Trimming took off 2 bases at V and 0 bases at J, with 13 bases between the two ends. For the CDR3, the DNA is TGTGCCAGCAGCTTAGGGACAAGCATTAGCACAGATACGCAGTATTTT. Translated, it gives CASSLGTSISTDTQYF.

This clone was picked up one time. The chain uses TRBV28 and TRBJ1-6; D is undetermined. V shed 2 bases and J shed 5 bases, with 10 bases lying between them. The CDR3 runs to 15 residues. Germline V gene lookup returns CDR1 MDHEN and CDR2 SYDVKM. The DNA of the CDR3 is TGTGCCAGCAGTTTAGCCCGGCGGAATAATTCACCCCTCCACTTT. Protein: CASSLARRNNSPLHF.

The rearrangement links TRBV9 to TRBJ2-5; TRBD1 matches at 8 bases. With V trimmed by 2 bases and J by 4 bases, 7 bases remained unmatched. The CDR3 totals 15 residues. Germline V gene sequence: CDR1 SGDLS, CDR2 YYNGEE. The CDR3 reads CASSVVGQAAETQYF. CDR3 in DNA: TGTGCCAGCAGCGTTGTGGGACAGGCGGCAGAGACCCAGTACTTC. Filled out from reference TRBV9 and TRBJ2-5, the complete variable domain reads DSGVTQTPKHLITATGQRVTLRCSPRSGDLSVYWYQQSLDQGLQFLIQYYNGEERAKGNILERFSAQQFPDLHSELNLSSLELGDSALYFCASSVVGQAAETQYFGPGTRLLVL.

The J gene is TRBJ2-7, the V gene TRBV3-1 (or the pseudogene TRBV3-2); D might be TRBD2 (5 bases). Trimming took off 4 bases at V and 5 bases at J, with 9 bases between the two ends. This CDR3 has 12 amino acids. Germline V CDR1 and CDR2: LGHDT, YNNKEL (reference sequence). The CDR3 is CASSLGVHEQYF. The CDR3 bases are TGTGCCAGCAGCCTCGGGGTTCACGAGCAGTACTTC.